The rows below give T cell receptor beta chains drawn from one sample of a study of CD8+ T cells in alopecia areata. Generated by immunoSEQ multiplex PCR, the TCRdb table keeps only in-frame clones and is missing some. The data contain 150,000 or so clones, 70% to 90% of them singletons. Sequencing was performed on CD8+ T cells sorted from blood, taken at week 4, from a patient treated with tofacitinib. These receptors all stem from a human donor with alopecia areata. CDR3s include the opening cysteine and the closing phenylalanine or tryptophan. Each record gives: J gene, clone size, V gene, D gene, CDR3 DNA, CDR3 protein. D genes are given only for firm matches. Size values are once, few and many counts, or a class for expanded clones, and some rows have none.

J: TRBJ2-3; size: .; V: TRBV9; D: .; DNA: TGTGCCAGCAGCGTCTCGGGGAGCACAGATACGCAGTATTTT; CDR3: CASSVSGSTDTQYF
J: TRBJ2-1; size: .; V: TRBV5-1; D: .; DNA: TGCGCCAGCAGCTTGGAGGGCTTGGAATACAATGAGCAGTTCTTC; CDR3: CASSLEGLEYNEQFF
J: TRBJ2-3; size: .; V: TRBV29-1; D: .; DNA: TGCAGCGTTGATGAAGGGGTGGAGAACACAGATACGCAGTATTTT; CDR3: CSVDEGVENTDTQYF
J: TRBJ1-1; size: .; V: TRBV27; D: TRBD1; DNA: TGTGCCAGCGGGGACAGGTTTTTCACTGAAGCTTTCTTT; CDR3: CASGDRFFTEAFF
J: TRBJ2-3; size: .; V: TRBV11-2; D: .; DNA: TGTGCCAGCAGCTTAGAAGACACAGATACGCAGTATTTT; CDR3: CASSLEDTDTQYF
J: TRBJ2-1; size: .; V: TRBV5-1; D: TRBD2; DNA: TGCGCCAGCAGCACAACTAGCGGTCCTCCTAGCTCCTACAATGAGCAGTTCTTC; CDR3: CASSTTSGPPSSYNEQFF
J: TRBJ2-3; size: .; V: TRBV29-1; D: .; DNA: TGCAGCGCCGAGGGAGACAGCACAGATACGCAGTATTTT; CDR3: CSAEGDSTDTQYF
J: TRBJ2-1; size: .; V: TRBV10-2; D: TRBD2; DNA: TGCGCCAGCGGGGACGTAGCGGGGACCTACAATGAGCAGTTCTTC; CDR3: CASGDVAGTYNEQFF
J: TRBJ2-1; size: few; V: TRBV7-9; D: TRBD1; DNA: TGTGCCAGCAGCCCGCCGGACAGGGAACACAATGAGCAGTTCTTC; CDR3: CASSPPDREHNEQFF
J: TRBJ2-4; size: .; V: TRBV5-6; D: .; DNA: TGTGCCAGCAGCTTGGAGGCGTCCAGCGGAATTCAGTACTTC; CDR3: CASSLEASSGIQYF
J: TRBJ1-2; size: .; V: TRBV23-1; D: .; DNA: TGCGCCAGCAGTCAATCGGCAGTCTATGGCTACACCTTC; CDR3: CASSQSAVYGYTF
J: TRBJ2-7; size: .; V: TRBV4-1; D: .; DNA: TGCGCCAGCAGCCATCGCGGGACAGAATACTCCTCCTACGAGCAGTACTTC; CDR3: CASSHRGTEYSSYEQYF
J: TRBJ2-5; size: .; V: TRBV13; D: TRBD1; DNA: TGTGCCAGCAGCCCAACTAGGACAGGGGCCCCGGAGACCCAGTACTTC; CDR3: CASSPTRTGAPETQYF
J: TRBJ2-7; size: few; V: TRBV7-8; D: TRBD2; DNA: TGTGCCAGCAGCCACCTGGGGGGGGGCTACGAGCAGTACTTC; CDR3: CASSHLGGGYEQYF
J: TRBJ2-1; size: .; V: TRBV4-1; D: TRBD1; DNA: TGCGCCAGCAGCCCTGGGACAGGGGTTAACAATGAGCAGTTCTTC; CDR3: CASSPGTGVNNEQFF
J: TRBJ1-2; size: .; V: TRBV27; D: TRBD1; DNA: TGTGCCAGCAGTTTTAGGGGTGGACAGGGGGGAAAATATGGCTACACCTTC; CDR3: CASSFRGGQGGKYGYTF
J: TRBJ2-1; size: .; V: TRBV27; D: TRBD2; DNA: TGTGCCAGCAGTGCGGGAGCTCTCTACAATGAGCAGTTCTTC; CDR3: CASSAGALYNEQFF